Following are 14 T cell receptor beta chains from one sample sequenced in a study of cytomegalovirus exposure and HLA in healthy donors. Produced via immunoSEQ multiplex PCR; TCRdb's table is partial and in-frame only. The sample carries approximately 110,000 clones, around 94% recorded once. Sequences were obtained from PBMCs. The receptors originated from a woman between 18 and 29 years old in good health and CMV-seronegative.

This clone was recorded only once. The CDR3 DNA is TGTGCCAGCAGCCTCGTACAGGGTGGAACTGAAGCTTTCTTT. Translated, it gives CASSLVQGGTEAFF. The chain combines TRBV14 with TRBJ1-1, with D perhaps TRBD1 (6 bases). Germline assignment: CDR1 SGHDN and CDR2 FVKESK. The germline V and J ends were trimmed by 4 bases and 5 bases, with 14 bases remaining between them. This CDR3 has 14 residues.

Only one count was recorded for this clone. The rearrangement uses TRBV19 and TRBJ1-2; 7 positions match TRBD1. Germline CDR1 LNHDA, CDR2 SQIVND (reference sequence). The CDR3 has 14 residues. J gave up 4 bases and V 5 bases, and 7 bases lay outside the gene matches. CDR3 protein: CASSRQGGGYGYTF. CDR3 sequence (DNA): TGTGCCAGTAGTCGACAGGGAGGAGGCTATGGCTACACCTTC.

The chain combines TRBV6-7 with TRBJ2-5, with 15 nucleotides matching TRBD2. Being an ORF, TRBV6-7 has a function that is uncertain. This CDR3 comprises 19 residues. Unmatched junction bases numbered 17, after V lost 6 bases and J lost 6 bases. This chain's CDR3 is CASSSKPPGLAGGGKTQYF. The CDR3 coding sequence is TGTGCCAGCAGCTCAAAACCTCCGGGACTAGCGGGAGGTGGTAAGACCCAGTACTTC.

Only one count was recorded for this clone. The rearrangement uses TRBV28 and TRBJ2-1; 9 nucleotides agree with TRBD1. The V segment lost 6 bases and the J segment 15 bases; nucleotides outside the gene matches: 9. Germline lookup yields CDR1 MDHEN and CDR2 SYDVKM. This CDR3 contains 12 residues. The CDR3 DNA sequence: TGTGCCAGCAGCCGAGACAGGGGGTTGTCGTTCTTC. Translation gives CASSRDRGLSFF. The full variable domain, with the rest looked up from reference TRBV28 and TRBJ2-1, is DVKVTQSSRYLVKRTGEKVFLECVQDMDHENMFWYRQDPGLGLRLIYFSYDVKMKEKGDIPEGYSVSREKKERFSLILESASTNQTSMYLCASSRDRGLSFFGPGTRLTVL.

The chain couples TRBV6-1 to TRBJ2-7; possible D gene TRBD1, 6 bases. The CDR3 length is 13 residues. Germline V gene lookup returns CDR1 MNHNS and CDR2 SASEGT. Trimming took 7 bases from V and 7 from J, leaving 17 bases between them. In DNA form, the CDR3 reads TGTGCCAGCAAGGCAGGGGTGGGATCAGAGCAGTACTTC. This encodes CASKAGVGSEQYF.

This chain links TRBV6-4 with TRBJ2-1; TRBD2 aligns across 10 bases. Trimming removed 2 bases from V and 6 bases from J; junction bases left unmatched: 4. This CDR3 contains 15 residues. Germline V gives CDR1 MRHNA, CDR2 SNTAGT. DNA for the CDR3: TGTGCCAGCAGTGACATAGCGGGAGGACTCAATGAGCAGTTCTTC. Translating it yields CASSDIAGGLNEQFF.

The chain uses TRBV9 and TRBJ2-7; 9 bases line up with TRBD1. The ends lost 3 bases at V and 7 bases at J; junction bases unmatched: 11. The CDR3 consists of 15 residues. CDR1 is SGDLS and CDR2 is YYNGEE in the germline V gene. The DNA of the CDR3 is TGTGCCAGCAGCGCCCGGGACAGGGTTTTGTCGGAGCAGTACTTC. It yields the protein CASSARDRVLSEQYF.

The rearrangement links TRBV9 to TRBJ1-2; 7 positions agree with TRBD1. V was pared by 4 bases and J by 8 bases, with 14 bases of the junction left unmatched. Germline-derived CDR1 and CDR2 are SGDLS and YYNGEE. The CDR3 totals 15 residues. CDR3 DNA: TGTGCCAGCAGCCCAGAGACCTGGGACAGCGAAGGCTACACCTTC. This sequence encodes CASSPETWDSEGYTF. Combining the CDR3 with reference TRBV9 and TRBJ1-2 gives the whole variable domain DSGVTQTPKHLITATGQRVTLRCSPRSGDLSVYWYQQSLDQGLQFLIQYYNGEERAKGNILERFSAQQFPDLHSELNLSSLELGDSALYFCASSPETWDSEGYTFGSGTRLTVV.

This sequence joins TRBV30 and TRBJ1-6, with D possibly being TRBD1 (5 bases). Germline values: CDR1 GTSNPN, CDR2 SVGIG (reference sequence). This CDR3 is 14 amino acids long. The germline V and J ends were trimmed by 3 bases and 7 bases, with 13 bases remaining between them. The CDR3 coding sequence is TGTGCCTGGAGGTTACAGGAGAGCAATTCACCCCTCCACTTT. This gives the protein CAWRLQESNSPLHF.

This chain uses TRBV28 with TRBJ1-2, with TRBD1 as a possible D gene (5 bases). This CDR3 spans 15 amino acids. The germline V gene encodes CDR1 MDHEN and CDR2 SYDVKM. The V end was cut by 1 base, the J end by 5 bases, with 14 bases between. For the CDR3, the DNA is TGTGCCAGCAGTTTATTACAGGCCGCCGGGTATGGCTACACCTTC. Its translation is CASSLLQAAGYGYTF.

This rearrangement joins TRBV6-6 to TRBJ2-2; D remains ambiguous. This CDR3 has 14 amino acids. Germline V gives CDR1 MNHNY, CDR2 SVGAGI (reference sequence). The V and J ends lost 6 bases and 4 bases respectively, with 12 bases between them. This CDR3 is CASSPAPSTGELFF. DNA of the CDR3: TGTGCCAGCAGCCCCGCACCTAGCACCGGGGAGCTGTTTTTT.

The chain employs TRBV6-5 and TRBJ2-5, with a weak D call TRBD1 (5 bases). Germline loops: CDR1 MNHEY, CDR2 SVGAGI. This CDR3 spans 14 amino acids. V shed 0 bases and J shed 3 bases, with 8 bases lying between them. CDR3 sequence reads: CASSYSAGKETQYF. The CDR3 bases are TGTGCCAGCAGTTACTCGGCAGGGAAAGAGACCCAGTACTTC.

V usage is TRBV19 and J usage is TRBJ1-3, with D possibly being TRBD1 (5 bases). The V end was cut by 4 bases, the J end by 4 bases, with 17 bases between. The CDR3 runs to 16 residues. The V gene's germline CDR1 is LNHDA and CDR2 SQIVND (reference sequence). In nucleotides, the CDR3 is TGTGCCAGTAGTACCCTCTCCGGGGGGACCGGAAACACCATATATTTT. Translating gives CASSTLSGGTGNTIYF.

V usage is TRBV7-9 and J usage is TRBJ1-3, with D possibly being TRBD1 (6 bases). CDR1 is SEHNR, CDR2 FQNEAQ, per germline (reference sequence). The germline V and J ends were trimmed by 1 base and 3 bases, with 7 bases remaining between them. The CDR3 consists of 14 residues. CDR3 nucleotide sequence: TGTGCCAGCAGCTTAGGGACAGTTGGAAACACCATATATTTT. As protein: CASSLGTVGNTIYF. The full variable domain, in which reference TRBV7-9 and TRBJ1-3 provide the parts outside the CDR3, is DTGVSQNPRHKITKRGQNVTFRCDPISEHNRLYWYRQTLGQGPEFLTYFQNEAQLEKSRLLSDRFSAERPKGSFSTLEIQRTEQGDSAMYLCASSLGTVGNTIYFGEGSWLTVV.